Included here is one T cell receptor beta chain sequence, with context. Its target is not known. This specimen comes from a study of cytomegalovirus exposure and HLA in healthy donors. General study points: The classifier, whose performance was assessed in both the original and validation cohorts, reportedly diagnosed cytomegalovirus status with high specificity and sensitivity. Most TCRs appeared rarely, but some public TCRs recurred in many donors. Through in vitro validation, three CMV-associated chains were shown to be specific for CMV antigens.

The V gene's germline CDR1 is MDHEN and CDR2 SYDVKM. The CDR3 sequence is 15 residues long. V was clipped by 3 bases and J by 1 base, with 10 bases between them. TCRdb's table, derived via immunoSEQ multiplex PCR, lists solely in-frame clones and lacks some. In the table there are more than 80,000 clones, about nine tenths of which are singletons. The source material was PBMCs. The TCR originated in a woman under 30 in good health and CMV-seropositive. The rearrangement joins TRBV28 to TRBJ1-5; D is ambiguous. The CDR3 bases are TGTGCCAGCAGTTTTATACGCCAGAGCAATCAGCCCCAGCATTTT. Protein product: CASSFIRQSNQPQHF.